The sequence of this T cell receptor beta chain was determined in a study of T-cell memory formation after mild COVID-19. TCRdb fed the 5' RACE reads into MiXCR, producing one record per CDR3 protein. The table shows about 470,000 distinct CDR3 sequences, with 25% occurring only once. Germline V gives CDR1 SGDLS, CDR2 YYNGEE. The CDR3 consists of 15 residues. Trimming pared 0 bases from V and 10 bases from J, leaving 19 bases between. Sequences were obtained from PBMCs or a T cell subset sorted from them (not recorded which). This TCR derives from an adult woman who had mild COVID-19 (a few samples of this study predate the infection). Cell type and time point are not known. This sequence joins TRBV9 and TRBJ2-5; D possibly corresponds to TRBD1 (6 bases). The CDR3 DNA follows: TGTGCCAGCAGCGTAGGGGACACCCCAGGGATAATCCAGTACTTC. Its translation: CASSVGDTPGIIQYF.